The 10 T cell receptor beta chains below all came from one sample that was sequenced in a study of blood T cell repertoires in COVID-19. Data came from immunoSEQ multiplex PCR; TCRdb stores just in-frame clones and leaves some out. This sample has approximately 300,000 clones, with around 86% found just once. Sequenced sample: peripheral blood. These receptors all come from a man in his forties or fifties with active or convalescent COVID-19.

This rearrangement joins TRBV4-2 to TRBJ2-2; 10 bases align to TRBD2. This CDR3 region has 15 residues. The germline gives CDR1 LGHNA, CDR2 YNFKEQ. The J segment lost 5 bases and the V segment lost 5 bases, leaving 5 bases of the junction unmatched. The CDR3 reads CASSGRTSGTGELFF. As DNA, the CDR3 is TGTGCCAGCAGCGGGAGGACTAGCGGAACCGGGGAGCTGTTTTTT.

The chain employs TRBV6-6 and TRBJ2-3; 9 bases are a match to TRBD1. The CDR3 sequence is 14 residues long. Per germline, CDR1 MNHNY and CDR2 SVGAGI (reference sequence). Losses at the gene ends were 7 bases for V and 4 bases for J; bases not matched to a gene: 6. The CDR3 region is CASTRDREADTQYF. The CDR3 DNA reads TGTGCCAGCACCCGGGACAGGGAGGCAGATACGCAGTATTTT.

The rearrangement uses TRBV3-1 (or the pseudogene TRBV3-2) and TRBJ1-2; 7 nucleotides agree with TRBD1. CDR1 is LGHDT and CDR2 is YNNKEL in the germline V gene (reference sequence). This CDR3 has 14 residues. Unmatched junction bases numbered 3, after V lost 3 bases and J lost 2 bases. The CDR3 spells CASSQGQWNYGYTF. For the CDR3, the DNA is TGTGCCAGCAGCCAGGGACAGTGGAACTATGGCTACACCTTC.

The chain links TRBV5-6 to TRBJ2-7; the match to TRBD2 covers 10 bases. The V gene's germline CDR1 is SGHDT and CDR2 YYEEEE. CDR3 length: 17 amino acids. J lost 2 bases, V lost 4 bases, and 12 bases had no gene match. The CDR3 DNA sequence: TGTGCCAGCAGCAACCCGCCGGGGACTAGCGACGCCTACGAGCAGTACTTC. Its protein is CASSNPPGTSDAYEQYF.

The table lists this clone with a count of one. Additional DNA sequences in this sample encode the identical CDR3. The chain joins TRBV6-1 to TRBJ1-4, with D perhaps TRBD1 (5 bases). The CDR3 extends over 15 amino acids. V lost 0 bases to trimming and J lost 8 bases, with 13 bases between them. Germline V gene lookup returns CDR1 MNHNS and CDR2 SASEGT. This CDR3 reads CASSEARGGVEKLFF. CDR3 in DNA: TGTGCCAGCAGTGAAGCAAGGGGCGGGGTAGAAAAACTGTTTTTT.

As DNA, the CDR3 is TGTGCCAGCAGCTTGGGACAGAACACCGGGGAGCTGTTTTTT. Translation gives CASSLGQNTGELFF. The chain recombines TRBV7-2 with TRBJ2-2; possibly TRBD1 for D (6 bases). Germline CDR1 and CDR2: SGHTA and FQGNSA. Trimming removed 3 bases from V and 1 base from J, with 6 bases in between. The CDR3 totals 14 residues.

The V gene is TRBV28, the J gene TRBJ1-5; TRBD1 aligns across 9 bases. V trimming: 6 bases; J trimming: 4 bases; junction bases outside the gene matches: 13. This CDR3 region has 17 residues. The germline CDR1 and CDR2 sequences are MDHEN and SYDVKM. CDR3 protein: CASRGRQGVQQNQPQHF. The CDR3 DNA is TGTGCCAGCAGGGGTCGACAGGGGGTTCAACAAAATCAGCCCCAGCATTTT.

The chain recombines TRBV7-2 with TRBJ1-2; D might be TRBD1 (6 bases). The V end was cut by 5 bases, the J end by 4 bases, with 17 bases between. The CDR3 spans 15 residues. Germline V CDR1 and CDR2: SGHTA, FQGNSA. The CDR3 sequence: CASSNRARSAYGYTF. The CDR3 bases are TGTGCCAGCAGCAACAGGGCTCGGAGTGCCTATGGCTACACCTTC.

The genes are TRBV24-1 and TRBJ2-2, with D possibly TRBD2 on 5 matching bases. V shed 0 bases and J shed 7 bases, with 11 bases lying between them. Germline V gene sequence: CDR1 KGHDR, CDR2 SFDVKD. This CDR3 contains 15 residues. CDR3 region: CATSDLTRSSGELFF. The DNA for the CDR3 is TGTGCCACCAGTGATTTGACTAGGTCGAGCGGGGAGCTGTTTTTT.

The chain uses TRBV2 and TRBJ2-7; possibly TRBD2 for D (6 bases). CDR1 is SNHLY, CDR2 FYNNEI, per germline. There are 14 residues in the CDR3. V shed 1 base and J shed 5 bases, with 12 bases lying between them. This chain's CDR3 is CASSEGGRRNEQYF. For the CDR3, the DNA is TGTGCCAGCAGTGAAGGGGGGAGGCGGAACGAGCAGTACTTC.